This is a list of T cell receptor beta chains from one sample in a study of blood T cell repertoires in COVID-19. Only in-frame clones appear in the TCRdb table, and some are missing; sequencing was by immunoSEQ multiplex PCR. Of 150,000 to 200,000 clones in the sample, 81% were seen once. The sequenced sample was peripheral blood. The receptors were sampled from a human donor in a cohort sampled during active COVID-19. Each CDR3 is given with its conserved first and last residue. The order of the fields is J gene, clone size, V gene, D gene, CDR3 DNA, CDR3 protein. The D gene is left open where the match is weak. Clone size is stated in some rows and not others, as once, few, many or a class when expanded.

>TRBJ2-7|-|TRBV14|TRBD2
TGTGCCAGCCCGCTAGCGGGAGTGGACGAGCAGTACTTC
CASPLAGVDEQYF
>TRBJ2-7|-|TRBV10-1|-
TGCGCCAGCAATAACGCGGTGGGTTACGAGCAGTACTTC
CASNNAVGYEQYF
>TRBJ2-7|-|TRBV7-2|-
TGTGCCAGCAGCTTGGACCGGGACTTCCCTCGCGAGCAGTACTTC
CASSLDRDFPREQYF
>TRBJ2-7|-|TRBV19|TRBD1
TGTGCCAGTACCTTAACGGGTTGGGGACAGGAGGGCTACGAGCAGTACTTC
CASTLTGWGQEGYEQYF
>TRBJ2-5|-|TRBV5-5|-
TGTGCCAGCAGCTCCTATCGCGGAGGGGAGACCCAGTACTTC
CASSSYRGGETQYF
>TRBJ1-2|-|TRBV4-3|-
TGCGCCAGCAGCCAAGTTGGGGGGATCAGCTATGGCTACACCTTC
CASSQVGGISYGYTF
>TRBJ2-1|many|TRBV14|TRBD2
TGTGCCAGCAGCCTCAGACTAGCGGGATCCTACAATGAGCAGTTCTTC
CASSLRLAGSYNEQFF
>TRBJ2-5|-|TRBV3-1/TRBV3-2|-
TGTGCCAGCAGCCATATAGCGGTGGAGACCCAGTACTTC
CASSHIAVETQYF
>TRBJ2-7|-|TRBV19|-
TGTGCCAGTAGTCGGGTTGGGGCCGAGCAGTACTTC
CASSRVGAEQYF
>TRBJ2-3|few|TRBV6-5|-
TGTGCCAGCAGTTACTCGTTCCGGCAGGGGCCAGATACGCAGTATTTT
CASSYSFRQGPDTQYF
>TRBJ2-3|-|TRBV18|TRBD1
TGTGCCAGCTCAACGGGACAGGGTGGGACAGATACGCAGTATTTT
CASSTGQGGTDTQYF
>TRBJ1-6|-|TRBV9|-
TGTGCCAGCAGCGCCCGGGACACCTATAATTCACCCCTCCACTTT
CASSARDTYNSPLHF
>TRBJ1-1|-|TRBV30|TRBD1
TGTGCCTGGAAGGGACAGGCACACACTGAAGCTTTCTTT
CAWKGQAHTEAFF
>TRBJ2-2|-|TRBV10-1|TRBD2
TGCGCCAGCAGCGGACTAGCGGGGAGTACCGGGGAGCTGTTTTTT
CASSGLAGSTGELFF
>TRBJ2-7|-|TRBV10-2|-
TGCGCCAGTACTAACTTGGCGCCCTACGAGCAGTACTTC
CASTNLAPYEQYF
>TRBJ2-7|-|TRBV5-4|TRBD2
TGTGCCAGCAGCTTAGAGGGAGGGGTCTACGAGCAGTACTTC
CASSLEGGVYEQYF
>TRBJ2-3|-|TRBV24-1|TRBD2
TGTGCCACCAGTGACGCAACGGGACTAGCCGTAGATACGCAGTATTTT
CATSDATGLAVDTQYF
>TRBJ2-7|-|TRBV28|TRBD2
TGTGCCAGCAGTTCCCAGACTAGCGGCCTCCTCTCCGGCTACGAGCAGTACTTC
CASSSQTSGLLSGYEQYF
>TRBJ2-7|-|TRBV30|-
TGTGCCTGGAGTGTGGGGACTTTCAGCGAGCAGTACTTC
CAWSVGTFSEQYF
>TRBJ1-1|-|TRBV19|TRBD1
TGTGCCAGTAGTAGCTTCCGGGACAGGGACACTGAAGCTTTCTTT
CASSSFRDRDTEAFF
>TRBJ2-5|once|TRBV28|-
TGTGCCAGCAGTACACAGAACCAAGAGACCCAGTACTTC
CASSTQNQETQYF
>TRBJ1-3|many|TRBV6-5|-
TGTGCCAGCAGTAGTTACAGCTACTCTGGAAACACCATATATTTT
CASSSYSYSGNTIYF
>TRBJ2-6|-|TRBV30|-
TGTGCCTGGAAGGAAGCGGGGGCCAACGTCCTGACTTTC
CAWKEAGANVLTF
>TRBJ2-5|-|TRBV27|TRBD2
TGTGCCAGCAGAGGCGCTAGCGGAGACCGGTACCAAGAGACCCAGTACTTC
CASRGASGDRYQETQYF
>TRBJ1-5|-|TRBV10-3|-
TGTGCCATCAGTGAGTTGCCAGATCAGCCCCAGCATTTT
CAISELPDQPQHF
>TRBJ2-3|-|TRBV30|-
TGTGCCTGGAGTGTACCAGCGGTAGATACGCAGTATTTT
CAWSVPAVDTQYF
>TRBJ1-5|-|TRBV27|-
TGTGCCAGCAGAATGGGAGGGGCGGACAATCAGCCCCAGCATTTT
CASRMGGADNQPQHF
>TRBJ1-1|-|TRBV6-5|TRBD1
TGTGCCAGCAGTTACAGTGGACAGGCGAACACTGAAGCTTTCTTT
CASSYSGQANTEAFF
>TRBJ1-6|-|TRBV3-1/TRBV3-2|-
TGTGCCAGCAGCCAGGCAGAATCCTATAATTCACCCCTCCACTTT
CASSQAESYNSPLHF
>TRBJ1-5|-|TRBV19|-
TGTGCCAGTAGTATAGATCGGGAACAGCCCCAGCATTTT
CASSIDREQPQHF
>TRBJ2-1|-|TRBV5-4|TRBD2
TGTGCCAGCAGCCACCGACTAGCGGGATCCTACAATGAGCAGTTCTTC
CASSHRLAGSYNEQFF
>TRBJ2-3|-|TRBV12-3/TRBV12-4|TRBD1
TGTGCCAGCAGGGGACAGATCACAGATACGCAGTATTTT
CASRGQITDTQYF
>TRBJ1-1|-|TRBV7-9|-
TGTGCCAGCAAGGGGGACGTAGTGAACACTGAAGCTTTCTTT
CASKGDVVNTEAFF
>TRBJ1-1|-|TRBV7-2|-
TGTGCCAGCAGCTTAGATTCCTCGACTGAAGCTTTCTTT
CASSLDSSTEAFF
>TRBJ1-5|-|TRBV19|-
TGTGCCAGTAGTCAAGGGGCAGGCGGCCAGCCCCAGCATTTT
CASSQGAGGQPQHF
>TRBJ1-6|once|TRBV10-3|-
TGTGCCATCAGCCTGGACAGAAACAATTCACCCCTCCACTTT
CAISLDRNNSPLHF
>TRBJ2-7|-|TRBV3-1/TRBV3-2|TRBD2
TGTGCCACTCGGAATAGCGGGCGCTCCTACGAGCAGTACTTC
CATRNSGRSYEQYF
>TRBJ1-1|-|TRBV29-1|-
TGCAGCGTTGAAAGGCTAGTGAACACTGAAGCTTTCTTT
CSVERLVNTEAFF
>TRBJ2-5|-|TRBV28|TRBD1
TGTGCCAGCAGCAGAACAGGGGAAGAGACCCAGTACTTC
CASSRTGEETQYF
>TRBJ2-2|-|TRBV6-5|TRBD1
TGTGCCAGCAACTATGGACAGGGGTACACCGGGGAGCTGTTTTTT
CASNYGQGYTGELFF
>TRBJ2-1|-|TRBV7-9|-
TGTGCCAGCAGCTTAGCAGGGGAGGCACTCTTC
CASSLAGEALF
>TRBJ2-3|-|TRBV18|TRBD2
TGTGCCAGCTCACCAAGGGTAGCGGGGCGCACAGATACGCAGTATTTT
CASSPRVAGRTDTQYF
>TRBJ1-1|-|TRBV6-5|-
TGTGCCAGCAGTTACTCGGGGGGGGCAGGGGCTGAAGCTTTCTTT
CASSYSGGAGAEAFF
>TRBJ2-3|-|TRBV9|TRBD2
TGTGCCAGCAGCTTCGGCTTAGCGGGGGGTAACACAGATACGCAGTATTTT
CASSFGLAGGNTDTQYF
>TRBJ1-3|-|TRBV5-1|TRBD1
TGCGCCAGCAGCTTGGGGACAGGGGCAAGCTCTGGAAACACCATATATTTT
CASSLGTGASSGNTIYF
>TRBJ2-7|once|TRBV27|-
TGTGCCAGCAGTTTATCGAGAGGGTTCGACGAGCAGTACTTC
CASSLSRGFDEQYF
>TRBJ2-5|-|TRBV19|TRBD2
TGTGCCAGTAGTATTAGGCTAGCGGGAGAGTGGCAAGAGACCCAGTACTTC
CASSIRLAGEWQETQYF
>TRBJ1-6|-|TRBV28|-
TGTGCCAGCAGTTTCAATCGAGGGTTCGGGGCCTATAATTCACCCCTCCACTTT
CASSFNRGFGAYNSPLHF
>TRBJ2-5|once|TRBV6-5|-
TGTGCCAGCAGTCCAGGGCCTCTCGGGACCCAGTACTTC
CASSPGPLGTQYF
>TRBJ1-2|few|TRBV9|TRBD1
TGTGCCAGCAGCCCACGGGACAGCTATGGCTACACCTTC
CASSPRDSYGYTF
>TRBJ2-5|once|TRBV6-6|-
TGTGCCAGCAGTTACTCGAGTCGAGGAGGAGAGACCCAGTACTTC
CASSYSSRGGETQYF
>TRBJ2-2|-|TRBV10-1|TRBD1
TGCGCCAGCAGTTCCACACAGGGGTTACCCACCGGGGAGCTGTTTTTT
CASSSTQGLPTGELFF
>TRBJ2-2|many|TRBV19|-
TGTGCCAGTAGGCAGGGATCGAACACCGGGGAGCTGTTTTTT
CASRQGSNTGELFF
>TRBJ1-1|-|TRBV18|-
TGTGCCAGCTCACCGAAGGAGGCCACTGAAGCTTTCTTT
CASSPKEATEAFF
>TRBJ1-1|-|TRBV7-8|TRBD1
TGTGCCAGCAGCTGGGGCGCGGGACAGAAAAAACCTGAAGCTTTCTTT
CASSWGAGQKKPEAFF
>TRBJ2-2|-|TRBV2|TRBD1
TGTGCCAGCAGGTGGACAGGGGTAGTCTCCGGGGAGCTGTTTTTT
CASRWTGVVSGELFF
>TRBJ2-1|-|TRBV7-2|-
TGTGCCAGCAGCTCCCCAACGTCCAGGGGACCCTACAATGAGCAGTTCTTC
CASSSPTSRGPYNEQFF
>TRBJ2-7|-|TRBV4-3|TRBD2
TGCGCCAGCAGCCAAGAACTAGCGGGAGAGTTCGAGCAGTACTTC
CASSQELAGEFEQYF
>TRBJ1-1|-|TRBV11-2|TRBD1
TGTGCCAGCAGCCCGCAGGGGGTGGGTGAAGCTTTCTTT
CASSPQGVGEAFF
>TRBJ2-7|once|TRBV12-2|-
TGTGCAAGTCGCTACCCCTCTCGGGGAAATGCCTACGAGCAGTACTTC
CASRYPSRGNAYEQYF